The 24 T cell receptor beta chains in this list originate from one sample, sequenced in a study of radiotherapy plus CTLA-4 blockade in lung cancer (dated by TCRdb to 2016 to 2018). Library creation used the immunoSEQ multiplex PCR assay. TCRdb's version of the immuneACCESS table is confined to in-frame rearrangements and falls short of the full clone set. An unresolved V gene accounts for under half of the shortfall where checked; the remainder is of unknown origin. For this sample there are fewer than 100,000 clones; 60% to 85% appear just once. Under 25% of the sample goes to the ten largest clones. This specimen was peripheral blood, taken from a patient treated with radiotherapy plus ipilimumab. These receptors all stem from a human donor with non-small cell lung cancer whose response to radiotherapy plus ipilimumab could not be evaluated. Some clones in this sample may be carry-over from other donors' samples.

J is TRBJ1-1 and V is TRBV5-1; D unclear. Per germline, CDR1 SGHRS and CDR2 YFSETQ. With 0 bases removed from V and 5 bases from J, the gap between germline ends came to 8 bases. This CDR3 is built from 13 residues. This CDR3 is CASSLVGRTEAFF. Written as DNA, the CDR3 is TGCGCCAGCAGCTTGGTGGGGAGGACTGAAGCTTTCTTT.

In nucleotides, the CDR3 is TGCGCCAGCAGCTTTGGTCCCGGAGGGACTGAAGCTTTCTTT. It translates to CASSFGPGGTEAFF. The V gene is TRBV5-1, the J gene TRBJ1-1; unclear D gene. Germline assignment: CDR1 SGHRS and CDR2 YFSETQ. Trimming pared 2 bases from V and 5 bases from J, leaving 13 bases between. The CDR3 consists of 14 residues.

CDR3 sequence: CASSFGTGGSYEQYF. For the CDR3, the DNA is TGTGCCAGCAGCTTCGGGACCGGGGGATCCTACGAGCAGTACTTC. The rearrangement joins TRBV7-8 to TRBJ2-7; TRBD2 is a possible D gene (6 bases). The CDR3 totals 15 residues. Germline V gives CDR1 SGHVS, CDR2 FQNEAQ. Trimming took off 3 bases at V and 1 base at J, with 13 bases between the two ends. The full variable domain, its missing parts supplied by reference TRBV7-8 and TRBJ2-7, is GAGVSQSPRYKVAKRGQDVALRCDPISGHVSLFWYQQALGQGPEFLTYFQNEAQLDKSGLPSDRFFAERPEGSVSTLKIQRTQQEDSAVYLCASSFGTGGSYEQYFGPGTRLTVT.

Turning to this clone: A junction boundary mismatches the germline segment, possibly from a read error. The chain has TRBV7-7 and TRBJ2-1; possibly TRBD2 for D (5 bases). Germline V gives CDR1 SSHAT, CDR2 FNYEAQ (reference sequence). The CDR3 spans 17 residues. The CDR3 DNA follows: TGTGCTAGCAGCTTAGCCCCTACGGGGTTCCTGGACAATGAGCAGTTCTTC. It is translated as CASSLAPTGFLDNEQFF.

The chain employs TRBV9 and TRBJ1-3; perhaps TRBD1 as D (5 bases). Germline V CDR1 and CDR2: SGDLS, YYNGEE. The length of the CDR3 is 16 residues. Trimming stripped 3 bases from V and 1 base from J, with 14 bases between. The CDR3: CASSALQGASGNTIYF. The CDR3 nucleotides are TGTGCCAGCAGCGCCCTTCAGGGCGCTTCTGGAAACACCATATATTTT.

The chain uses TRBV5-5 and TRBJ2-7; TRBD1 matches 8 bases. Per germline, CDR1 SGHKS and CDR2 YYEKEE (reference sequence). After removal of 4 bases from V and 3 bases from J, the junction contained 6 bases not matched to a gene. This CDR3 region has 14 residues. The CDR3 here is CASSPGTGLYEQYF. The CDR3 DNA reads TGTGCCAGCAGCCCCGGGACAGGACTCTACGAGCAGTACTTC.

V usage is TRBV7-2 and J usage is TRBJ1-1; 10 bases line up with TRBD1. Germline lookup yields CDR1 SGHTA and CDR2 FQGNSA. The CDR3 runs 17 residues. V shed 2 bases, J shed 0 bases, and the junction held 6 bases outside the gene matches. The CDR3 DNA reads TGTGCCAGCAGCTTAATCGGCGGGACAGGGGTGAACACTGAAGCTTTCTTT. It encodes CASSLIGGTGVNTEAFF.

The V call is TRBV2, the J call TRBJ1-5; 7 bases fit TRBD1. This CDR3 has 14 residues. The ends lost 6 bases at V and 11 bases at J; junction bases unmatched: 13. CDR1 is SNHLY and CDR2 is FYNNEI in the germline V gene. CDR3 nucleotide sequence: TGTGCCAGCAGACAACAGGGGCCCTCGGGGTCCCAGCATTTT. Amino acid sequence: CASRQQGPSGSQHF.

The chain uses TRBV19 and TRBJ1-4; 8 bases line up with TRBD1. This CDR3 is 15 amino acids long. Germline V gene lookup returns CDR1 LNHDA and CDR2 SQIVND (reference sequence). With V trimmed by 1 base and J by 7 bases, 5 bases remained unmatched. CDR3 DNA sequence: TGTGCCAGTAGTATAGTTGGACAGGGAACTGAAAAACTGTTTTTT. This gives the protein CASSIVGQGTEKLFF.

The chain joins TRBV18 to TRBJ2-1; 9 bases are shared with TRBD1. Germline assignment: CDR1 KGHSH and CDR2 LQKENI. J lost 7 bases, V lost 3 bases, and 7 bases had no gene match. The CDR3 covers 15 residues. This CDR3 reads CASSPGTGITNEQFF. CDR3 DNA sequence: TGTGCCAGCTCACCGGGGACAGGGATTACGAATGAGCAGTTCTTC. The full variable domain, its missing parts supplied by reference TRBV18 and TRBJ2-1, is NAGVMQNPRHLVRRRGQEARLRCSPMKGHSHVYWYRQLPEEGLKFMVYLQKENIIDESGMPKERFSAEFPKEGPSILRIQQVVRGDSAAYFCASSPGTGITNEQFFGPGTRLTVL.

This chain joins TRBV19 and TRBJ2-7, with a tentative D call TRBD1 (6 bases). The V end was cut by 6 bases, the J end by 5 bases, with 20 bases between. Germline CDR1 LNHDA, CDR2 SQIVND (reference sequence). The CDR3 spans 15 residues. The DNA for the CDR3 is TGTGCCAGTAGAAGATCCGGACAGTCTCCCAACGAGCAGTACTTC. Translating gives CASRRSGQSPNEQYF.

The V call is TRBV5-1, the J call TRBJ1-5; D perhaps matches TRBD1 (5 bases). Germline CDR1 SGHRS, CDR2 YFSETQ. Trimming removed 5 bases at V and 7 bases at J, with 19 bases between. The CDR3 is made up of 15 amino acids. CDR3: CASRVGVIPSQPQHF. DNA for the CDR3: TGCGCCAGCAGGGTAGGGGTCATACCCTCCCAGCCCCAGCATTTT. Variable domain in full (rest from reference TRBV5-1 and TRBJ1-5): KAGVTQTPRYLIKTRGQQVTLSCSPISGHRSVSWYQQTPGQGLQFLFEYFSETQRNKGNFPGRFSGRQFSNSRSEMNVSTLELGDSALYLCASRVGVIPSQPQHFGDGTRLSIL.

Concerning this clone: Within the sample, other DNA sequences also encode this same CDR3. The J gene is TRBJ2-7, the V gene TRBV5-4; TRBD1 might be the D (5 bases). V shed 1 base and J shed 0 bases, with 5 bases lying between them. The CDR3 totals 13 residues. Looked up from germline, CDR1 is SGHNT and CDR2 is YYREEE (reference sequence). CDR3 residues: CASSLQGSYEQYF. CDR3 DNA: TGTGCCAGCAGCTTGCAGGGCTCCTACGAGCAGTACTTC.

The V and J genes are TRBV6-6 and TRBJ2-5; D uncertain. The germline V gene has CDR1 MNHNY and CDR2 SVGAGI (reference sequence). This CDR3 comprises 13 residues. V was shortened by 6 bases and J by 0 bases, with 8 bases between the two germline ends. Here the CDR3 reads CASSFPYQETQYF. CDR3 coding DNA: TGTGCCAGCAGCTTTCCGTACCAAGAGACCCAGTACTTC.

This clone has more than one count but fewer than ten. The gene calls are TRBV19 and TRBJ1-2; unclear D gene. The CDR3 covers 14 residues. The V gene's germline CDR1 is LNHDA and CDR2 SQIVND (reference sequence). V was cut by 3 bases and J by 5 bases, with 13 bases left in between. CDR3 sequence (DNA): TGTGCCAGTAGTATGGTAGAGCTCACTTATGGCTACACCTTC. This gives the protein CASSMVELTYGYTF.

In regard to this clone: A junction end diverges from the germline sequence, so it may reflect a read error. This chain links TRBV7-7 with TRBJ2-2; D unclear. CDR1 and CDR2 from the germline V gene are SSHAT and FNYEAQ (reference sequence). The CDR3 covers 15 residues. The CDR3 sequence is CASSHEASPTGELFF. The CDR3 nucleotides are TGTGCTAGCAGCCACGAAGCGTCCCCCACCGGGGAGCTGTTTTTT.

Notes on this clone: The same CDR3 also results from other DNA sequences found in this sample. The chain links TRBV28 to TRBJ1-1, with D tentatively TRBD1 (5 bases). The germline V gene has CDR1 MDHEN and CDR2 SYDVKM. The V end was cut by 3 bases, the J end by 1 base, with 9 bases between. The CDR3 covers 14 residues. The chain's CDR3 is CASSFLTENTEAFF. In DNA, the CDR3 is TGTGCCAGCAGTTTCTTGACAGAGAACACTGAAGCTTTCTTT.

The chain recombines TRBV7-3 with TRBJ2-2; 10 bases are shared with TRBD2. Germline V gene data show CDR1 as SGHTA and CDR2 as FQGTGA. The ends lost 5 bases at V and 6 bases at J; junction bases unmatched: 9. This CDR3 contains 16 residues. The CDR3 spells CASSPMSGGGPGELFF. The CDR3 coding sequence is TGTGCCAGCAGCCCCATGAGCGGGGGGGGGCCCGGGGAGCTGTTTTTT.

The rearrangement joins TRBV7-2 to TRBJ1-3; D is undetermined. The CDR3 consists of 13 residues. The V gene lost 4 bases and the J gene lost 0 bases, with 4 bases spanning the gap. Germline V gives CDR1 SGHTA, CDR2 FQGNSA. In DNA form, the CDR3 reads TGTGCCAGCAGCTCCTACTCTGGAAACACCATATATTTT. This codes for CASSSYSGNTIYF.

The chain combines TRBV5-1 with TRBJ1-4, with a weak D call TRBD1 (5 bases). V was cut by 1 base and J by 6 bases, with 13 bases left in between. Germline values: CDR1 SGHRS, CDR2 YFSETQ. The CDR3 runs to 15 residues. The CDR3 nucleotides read TGCGCCAGCAGCTTGTACGGGACGGGGGATGAAAAACTGTTTTTT. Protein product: CASSLYGTGDEKLFF.

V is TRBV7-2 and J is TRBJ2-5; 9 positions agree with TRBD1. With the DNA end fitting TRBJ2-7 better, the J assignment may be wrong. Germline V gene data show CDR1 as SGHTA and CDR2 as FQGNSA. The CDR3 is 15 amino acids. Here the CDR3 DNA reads TGTGCCAGCAGCTCCTCCGGGACAGGGTACTACGAGCAGTACTTC. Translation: CASSSSGTGYYEQYF.

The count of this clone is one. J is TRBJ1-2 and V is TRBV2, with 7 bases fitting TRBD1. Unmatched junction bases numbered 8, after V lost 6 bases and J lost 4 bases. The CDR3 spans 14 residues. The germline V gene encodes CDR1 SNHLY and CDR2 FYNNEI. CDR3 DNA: TGTGCCAGCAGCGCAGGGGGTAGCGCCTATGGCTACACCTTC. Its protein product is CASSAGGSAYGYTF.

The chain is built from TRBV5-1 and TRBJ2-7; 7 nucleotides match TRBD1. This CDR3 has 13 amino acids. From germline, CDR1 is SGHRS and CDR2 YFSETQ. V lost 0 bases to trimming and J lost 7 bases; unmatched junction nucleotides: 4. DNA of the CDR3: TGCGCCAGCAGCTTGGACAGGGGACGAGAGCAGTACTTC. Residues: CASSLDRGREQYF.

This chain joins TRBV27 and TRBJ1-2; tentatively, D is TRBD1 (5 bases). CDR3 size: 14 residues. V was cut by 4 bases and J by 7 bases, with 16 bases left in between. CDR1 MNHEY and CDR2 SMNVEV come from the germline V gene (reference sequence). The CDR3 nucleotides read TGTGCCAGCAGTTGGCGGGGAGGGGAGGGTGGCTACACCTTC. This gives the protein CASSWRGGEGGYTF.